This T cell receptor beta chain is drawn from a study of OX40 agonist ivuxolimab in advanced cancers. About the full investigation: Ivuxolimab, which targeted the costimulatory receptor OX40 (CD134), was an agonistic, fully human IgG2 monoclonal antibody. The paper covers the monotherapy dose-escalation part of the phase I ivuxolimab trial, which included N ≈ 52 patients. Three dose-escalation patients achieved partial responses, one with hepatocellular carcinoma and two with cutaneous melanoma. Intravenous ivuxolimab was administered to patients every 2 weeks at six dose levels: 0.01, 0.1, 0.3, 1.5, 3 and 10 mg/kg. The purpose of peripheral TCRbeta sequencing was to test whether ivuxolimab changed TCR sequence diversity and led to clonal T-cell expansion. In the dose-escalation cohort, 70% to 90% of patients were male, and the mean age was roughly 60 years with a range of roughly 20 to 85. Among the approximately 50 dose-escalation patients, about 19 had hepatocellular carcinoma, roughly 15 melanoma, 9 renal cell carcinoma and 9 head and neck cancer. Patients were allowed to have had prior anti-PD-1, anti-PD-L1 or anti-CTLA-4 therapy, and roughly 40% of the dose-escalation patients had previously received checkpoint inhibitors.

For sequencing of the TCRbeta CDR3 region, genomic DNA was extracted from the sorted cells. The immunoSEQ Assay was used to sequence the TCRbeta CDR3 regions. The source is immuneACCESS, and TCRdb retained only in-frame sequences with V and J called. Part of the clones is not carried over; for the studies checked, unresolved V genes explain less than half of this, and the remainder is unexplained. In all, the sample holds about 98,000 clones, and around 88% of those were seen once. Approximately 0.49% of the sample is held by the ten biggest clonotypes. Results and caveats for the whole study, not just this receptor: At doses of 0.1 to 3.0 mg/kg, clonal expansion of both CD4+ and CD8+ blood T cells was observed from baseline to week 6. In the 0.1-3.0 mg/kg groups, partial responders had among the lowest normalized peripheral clonal expansion, particularly in CD8+ T cells. Low levels of normalized T-cell clonal expansion were also seen in some patients who did not respond. The antigen specificity of the clonally expanded peripheral T cells was not determined. After ivuxolimab, CD8+ T cells had more expanded clones than CD4+ T cells on average.

Worth noting for this clone: What antigen it recognizes has not been identified. No base-level quality is on record; no much larger clone is a single base apart.

Patients with a history of autoimmune disease or receiving systemic immunosuppression were excluded from the trial. Peripheral blood for TCR sequencing was drawn from every dose cohort at baseline, at cycle 4 day 1 and at cycle 7 day 1. Samples came from an open-label, multicenter, first-in-human phase I dose-escalation trial of ivuxolimab. Adults with locally advanced or metastatic head and neck squamous cell, hepatocellular, melanoma or renal cell carcinoma were enrolled in the trial. Before TCR sequencing, CD4+ T cells and CD8+ T cells were sorted from peripheral blood as separate populations. From the germline V gene, CDR1 is SGHAT and CDR2 is FQNNGV. V is cut by 8 bases and J by 5 bases, and the space between the germline ends is 10 bases. Counted from cysteine to phenylalanine, this CDR3 has 13 amino acids. CDR3 DNA is the only sequence kept; it has 39 bases, read in frame from the first base.

The receptor comes from an adult with an advanced solid tumor such as melanoma, head and neck, liver or kidney cancer. Material: CD4+ or CD8+ T cells sorted from blood, obtained in a trial of the OX40 agonist ivuxolimab. The chain employs TRBV11-2 and TRBJ2-6; a confident D gene designation cannot be given. This receptor carries the CDR3 CASHSTWANVLTF. Read as DNA, the sequence is TGTGCCAGCCATTCTACGTGGGCCAACGTCCTGACTTTC. When the CDR3 is completed using the reference TRBV11-2 and TRBJ2-6 genes on either side, the full variable domain is EAGVAQSPRYKIIEKRQSVAFWCNPISGHATLYWYQQILGQGPKLLIQFQNNGVVDDSQLPKDRFSAERLKGVDSTLKIQPAKLEDSAVYLCASHSTWANVLTFGAGSRLTVL.